This T cell receptor beta chain emerged from a study of T cell responses to AZD1222 COVID-19 vaccine (dated by TCRdb to about 2021). About the investigation overall: AZD1222 recipients with second doses at about 4 weeks or about 12 weeks were pooled, because spike-specific TCR depth and breadth did not differ between schedules. TCR sequencing was performed for roughly 240 trial participants, of whom around 200 were given two doses of AZD1222 and some 26 were given two doses of MenACWY control vaccine. Enrollment into the trials was organized by age into subgroups of 18-55, 56-69 and 70-plus years, and those subgroups contained roughly 160, 29 and 62 TCR-sequenced participants, respectively. Here is what the overall study found, with its caveats: After two AZD1222 doses, spike-specific TCR breadth and depth were significantly higher than at day 0 and than in MenACWY recipients. Epitopes outside the regions mutated in the B.1.351 and B.1.1.7 variants were reportedly recognized by nearly half of the unique spike-specific TCRs. The whole spike protein was spanned by vaccine-associated CD4 TCRs, and dominant responses were seen in regions 160-218 and 743-854. The 56-69-year group was small, and its depth increase did not reach significance, likely because of low power. Conclusions about previously exposed vaccinees are limited because only a handful of AZD1222 recipients were SARS-CoV-2 seropositive at baseline. Most participants were white British and females outnumbered males, and the authors suggested that clonal diversity may have been underestimated. Because no day 14 peak-response samples were available, repertoires were characterized only after the peak T cell response.

This clone was recorded a few times. Its recognized antigen is unknown. No quality values exist for individual bases; no much larger clone is one base distant. The CDR3 regions of human TCRbeta chains were analyzed by immunosequencing. The original pipeline was this. TCRs in the repertoires were matched against a reference library of SARS-CoV-2-specific TCRs that had been generated with the MIRA antigen-specificity platform. Breadth meant the fraction of unique TCRs that were SARS-CoV-2-associated, whereas depth meant the fraction of total T cells that were SARS-CoV-2-associated. Each spike-specific TCR was assigned to its reactive spike region and to a CD4 or CD8 class using the MIRA data. Log10-transformed breadth and depth values were compared by one-way ANOVA with Sidak's multiple comparisons tests. Held by TCRdb, this immuneACCESS table contains in-frame sequences only and omits some clones. Under half of the omission traces to an unresolved V gene where checked; the cause of the rest is unknown. The D gene and trimming were derived from the DNA, and the V and J assignments and clone size from that table. This sample lists a few hundred thousand clones; 90% to 95% were detected once. The leading ten clones occupy around 0.5% of the sample.

The time point label corresponds to: baseline before first vaccination. The vaccinee samples were drawn from two UK trials, COV001 and COV002, one of which was a single-blind randomized controlled phase 2/3 trial testing AZD1222 (ChAdOx1 nCoV-19) in healthy adults. For TCRbeta chain sequencing, PBMC samples were collected from trial participants at day 0 and at day 28 after the second dose. Sequences were derived from peripheral blood, sampled on day 0 of AZD1222 vaccination. The clonotype originates from an adult in good health.

For the CDR3, the sequence is CASSRLGGEPGYTF. Here is the DNA: TGTGCCAGCAGCAGATTGGGGGGGGAACCTGGCTACACCTTC. The chain uses TRBV28 and TRBJ1-2, with TRBD1 as a weak D call on 5 bases. Cut back by 6 bases and 7 bases, the V and J ends lie 18 bases apart. Per the germline V gene, MDHEN is the CDR1 and SYDVKM is the CDR2. The CDR3 sequence holds 14 residues, the cysteine and phenylalanine included. The kept DNA is CDR3 alone, 42 bases in frame from the first base.